The table lists the clone carrying this T cell receptor (beta chain) with a count of one. What it binds is unknown. The PCR made use of 60 Vbeta and 13 Jbeta primers. Some clones are missing from TCRdb's copy, which holds only in-frame ones; the method was immunoSEQ multiplex PCR. The sample lists approximately 200,000 clones, nearly 80% occurring once. This sample is drawn from a study of cytomegalovirus exposure and HLA in healthy donors. Whole-study findings and limits: Altogether, about 160 TCR beta chains were recorded as cytomegalovirus-associated. Researchers reported in a later analysis that common viral pathogens appeared linked to several top clusters. Both high specificity and high sensitivity reportedly marked the classifier's diagnosis of cytomegalovirus status.

Germline V gives CDR1 SNHLY, CDR2 FYNNEI. Trimming removed 8 bases from V and 2 bases from J; junction bases left unmatched: 2. The CDR3 loop spans 12 amino acids. All the people who gave samples were healthy bone marrow donors. This chain links TRBV2 with TRBJ2-7, with TRBD1 matching over 8 bases. Sequenced: PBMCs. The source is a woman aged 25 to 45 in good health and CMV-seropositive. The CDR3 region is CASGQGTYEQYF. The CDR3 DNA sequence: TGTGCCAGCGGACAGGGTACCTACGAGCAGTACTTC. The full variable domain, with the rest looked up from reference TRBV2 and TRBJ2-7, is EPEVTQTPSHQVTQMGQEVILRCVPISNHLYFYWYRQILGQKVEFLVSFYNNEISEKSEIFDDQFSVERPDGSNFTLKIRSTKLEDSAMYFCASGQGTYEQYFGPGTRLTVT.